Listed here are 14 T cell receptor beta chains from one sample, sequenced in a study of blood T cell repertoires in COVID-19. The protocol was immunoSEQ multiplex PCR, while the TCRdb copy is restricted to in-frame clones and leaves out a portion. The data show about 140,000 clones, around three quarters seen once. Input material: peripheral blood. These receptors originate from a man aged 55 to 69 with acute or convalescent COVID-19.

The CDR3 is CSGGAIQNTEAFF. In nucleotides, the CDR3 is TGCAGCGGCGGGGCGATCCAGAACACTGAAGCTTTCTTT. The chain carries TRBV29-1 and TRBJ1-1, with a possible D match to TRBD1 (5 bases). Germline lookup yields CDR1 SQVTM and CDR2 ANQGSEA. The germline V and J ends were trimmed by 7 bases and 1 base, with 13 bases remaining between them. There are 13 residues in the CDR3.

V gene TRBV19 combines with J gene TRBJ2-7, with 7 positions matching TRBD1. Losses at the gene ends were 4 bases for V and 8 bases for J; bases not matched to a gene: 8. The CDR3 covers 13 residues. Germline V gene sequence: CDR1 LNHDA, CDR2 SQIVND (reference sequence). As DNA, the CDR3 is TGTGCCAGTAGTAGTAACAGGGGTAGTCAGCAGTACTTC. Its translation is CASSSNRGSQQYF. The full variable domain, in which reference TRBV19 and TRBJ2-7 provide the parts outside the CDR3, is DGGITQSPKYLFRKEGQNVTLSCEQNLNHDAMYWYRQDPGQGLRLIYYSQIVNDFQKGDIAEGYSVSREKKESFPLTVTSAQKNPTAFYLCASSSNRGSQQYFGPGTRLTVT.

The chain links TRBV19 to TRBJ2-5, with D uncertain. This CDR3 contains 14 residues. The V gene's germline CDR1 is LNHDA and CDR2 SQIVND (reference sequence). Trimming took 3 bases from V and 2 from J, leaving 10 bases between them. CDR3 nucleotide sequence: TGTGCCAGTAGTATTCGAGCGAGACAAGAGACCCAGTACTTC. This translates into CASSIRARQETQYF. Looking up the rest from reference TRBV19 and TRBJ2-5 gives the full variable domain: DGGITQSPKYLFRKEGQNVTLSCEQNLNHDAMYWYRQDPGQGLRLIYYSQIVNDFQKGDIAEGYSVSREKKESFPLTVTSAQKNPTAFYLCASSIRARQETQYFGPGTRLLVL.

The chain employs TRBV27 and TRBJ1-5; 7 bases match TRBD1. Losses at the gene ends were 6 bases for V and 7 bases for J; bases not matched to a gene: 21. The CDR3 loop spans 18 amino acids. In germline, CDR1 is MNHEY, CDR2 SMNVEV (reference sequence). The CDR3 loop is CASSLRSPLTGSGQPQHF. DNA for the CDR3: TGTGCCAGCAGCCTCCGCTCCCCACTGACAGGGTCGGGACAGCCCCAGCATTTT.

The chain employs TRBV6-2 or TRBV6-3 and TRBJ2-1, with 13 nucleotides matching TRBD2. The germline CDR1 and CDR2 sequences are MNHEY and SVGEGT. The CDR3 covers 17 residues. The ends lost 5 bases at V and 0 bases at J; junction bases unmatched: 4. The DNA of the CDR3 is TGTGCCAGCAGTCGTCGGACTAGCGGGAGCTCCTACAATGAGCAGTTCTTC. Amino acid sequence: CASSRRTSGSSYNEQFF.

The chain's CDR3 is CASRNVLHEKLFF. DNA for the CDR3: TGCGCCAGCAGGAACGTACTCCATGAAAAACTGTTTTTT. V and J are TRBV4-1 and TRBJ1-4; D is unclear. Trimming removed 6 bases from V and 6 bases from J, with 11 bases in between. The CDR3 is 13 residues long. Looked up from germline, CDR1 is MGHRA and CDR2 is YSYEKL.

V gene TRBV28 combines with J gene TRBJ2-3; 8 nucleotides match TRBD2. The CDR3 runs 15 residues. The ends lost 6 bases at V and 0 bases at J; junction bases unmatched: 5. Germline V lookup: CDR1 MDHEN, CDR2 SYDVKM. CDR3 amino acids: CASSTASGSTDTQYF. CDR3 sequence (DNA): TGTGCCAGCAGCACGGCTAGCGGGAGCACAGATACGCAGTATTTT.

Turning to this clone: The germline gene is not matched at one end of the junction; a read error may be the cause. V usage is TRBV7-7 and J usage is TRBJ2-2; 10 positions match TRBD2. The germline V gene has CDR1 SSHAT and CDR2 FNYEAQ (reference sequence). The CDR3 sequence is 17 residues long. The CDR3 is CASSSGTSAGNRGELFF. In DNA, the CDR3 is TGTGCTAGCAGCTCCGGGACTAGCGCCGGAAATAGGGGGGAGCTGTTTTTT.

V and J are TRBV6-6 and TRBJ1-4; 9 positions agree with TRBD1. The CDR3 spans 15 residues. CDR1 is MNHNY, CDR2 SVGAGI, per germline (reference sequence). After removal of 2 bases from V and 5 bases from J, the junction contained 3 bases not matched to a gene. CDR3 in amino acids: CASSYRQGDNEKLFF. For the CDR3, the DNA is TGTGCCAGCAGTTACAGACAGGGGGACAATGAAAAACTGTTTTTT.

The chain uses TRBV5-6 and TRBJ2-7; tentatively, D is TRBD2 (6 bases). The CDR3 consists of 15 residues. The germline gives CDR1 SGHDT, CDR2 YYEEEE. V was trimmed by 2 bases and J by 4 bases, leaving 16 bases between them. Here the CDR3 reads CASSFATGVPYEQYF. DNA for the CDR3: TGTGCCAGCAGCTTCGCGACGGGAGTCCCTTACGAGCAGTACTTC. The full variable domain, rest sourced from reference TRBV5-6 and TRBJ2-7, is DAGVTQSPTHLIKTRGQQVTLRCSPKSGHDTVSWYQQALGQGPQFIFQYYEEEERQRGNFPDRFSGHQFPNYSSELNVNALLLGDSALYLCASSFATGVPYEQYFGPGTRLTVT.

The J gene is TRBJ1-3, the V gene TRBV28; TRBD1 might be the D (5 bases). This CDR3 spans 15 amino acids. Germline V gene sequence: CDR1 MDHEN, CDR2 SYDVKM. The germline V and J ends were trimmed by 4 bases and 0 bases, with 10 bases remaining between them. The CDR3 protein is CASSSDSFSGNTIYF. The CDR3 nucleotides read TGTGCCAGCAGTTCAGACAGCTTCTCTGGAAACACCATATATTTT.

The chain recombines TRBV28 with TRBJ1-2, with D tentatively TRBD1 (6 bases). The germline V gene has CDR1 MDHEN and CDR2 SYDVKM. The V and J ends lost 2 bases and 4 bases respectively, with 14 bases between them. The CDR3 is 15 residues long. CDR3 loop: CASSLPQGSVYGYTF. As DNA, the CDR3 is TGTGCCAGCAGTTTACCCCAGGGGTCGGTCTATGGCTACACCTTC.

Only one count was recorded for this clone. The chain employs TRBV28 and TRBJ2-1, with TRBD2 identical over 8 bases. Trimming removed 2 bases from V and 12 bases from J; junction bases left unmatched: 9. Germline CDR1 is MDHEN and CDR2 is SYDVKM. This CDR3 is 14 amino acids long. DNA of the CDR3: TGTGCCAGCAGTTTAGACCCTCGGGGGGGGAGGCAGTTCTTC. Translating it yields CASSLDPRGGRQFF.

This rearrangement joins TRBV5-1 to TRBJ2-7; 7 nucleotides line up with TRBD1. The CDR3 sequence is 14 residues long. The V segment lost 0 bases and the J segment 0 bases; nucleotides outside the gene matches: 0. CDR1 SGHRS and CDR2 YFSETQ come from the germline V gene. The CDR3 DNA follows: TGCGCCAGCAGCTTGGGACAGGGCTCCTACGAGCAGTACTTC. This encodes CASSLGQGSYEQYF.